This T cell receptor beta chain was identified during a study of T cells expressing NK-cell markers. The overall study: It was sorted CD3+CD56-NKG2C+, CD3+CD56+NKG2C- and CD3+CD56+NKG2C+ T cells that provided the TCR beta repertoires.

In germline, CDR1 is SGHRS, CDR2 YFSETQ. The CDR3 sequence is 15 residues long. Overall study results and limits: Dominant NKG2C+ clonotypes accounted for roughly 1.0-8% of CD8+ T cells in several donors.

As concerns this clonotype: Its target is not known.

TCRdb reanalyzed the 5' RACE reads, giving one entry per CDR3 protein sequence and no DNA. The sample has 500,000 to 700,000 distinct CDR3 sequences; the top ten hold approximately 3.6%. Specimen: blood T cells: a sorted CD56 or NKG2C T cell subset, CD4+ or CD8+ T cells, or bulk PBMC T cells (not recorded which). This rearrangement joins TRBV5-1 to TRBJ1-1; there is no DNA to check the TCRdb D call of TRBD1. This TCR was recovered from a man aged 18 to 35 in good health. The CDR3 sequence is CASGQVGAVGTEAFF.